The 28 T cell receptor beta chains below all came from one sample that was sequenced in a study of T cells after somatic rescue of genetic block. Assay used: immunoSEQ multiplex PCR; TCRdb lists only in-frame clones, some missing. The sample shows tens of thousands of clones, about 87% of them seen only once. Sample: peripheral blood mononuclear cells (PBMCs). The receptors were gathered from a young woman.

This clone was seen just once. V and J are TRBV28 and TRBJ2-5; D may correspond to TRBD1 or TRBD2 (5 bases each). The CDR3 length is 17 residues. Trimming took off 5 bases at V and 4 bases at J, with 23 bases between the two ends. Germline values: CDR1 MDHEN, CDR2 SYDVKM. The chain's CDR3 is CASSPIRDPKPGETQYF. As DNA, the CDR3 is TGTGCCAGCAGTCCGATCCGGGACCCTAAACCTGGAGAGACCCAGTACTTC.

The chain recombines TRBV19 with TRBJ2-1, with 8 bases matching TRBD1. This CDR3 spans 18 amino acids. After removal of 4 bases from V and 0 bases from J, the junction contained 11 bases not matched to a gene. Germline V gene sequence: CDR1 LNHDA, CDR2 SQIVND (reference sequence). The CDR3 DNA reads TGTGCCAGTAGTACCCCGAGGGGGACAGGAGCCTCCTACAATGAGCAGTTCTTC. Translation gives CASSTPRGTGASYNEQFF.

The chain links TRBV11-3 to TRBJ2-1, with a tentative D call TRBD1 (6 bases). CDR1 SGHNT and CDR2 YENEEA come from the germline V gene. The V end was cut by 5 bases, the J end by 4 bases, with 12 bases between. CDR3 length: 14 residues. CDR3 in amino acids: CASSEQGVYNEQFF. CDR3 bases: TGTGCCAGCAGCGAACAGGGAGTGTACAATGAGCAGTTCTTC.

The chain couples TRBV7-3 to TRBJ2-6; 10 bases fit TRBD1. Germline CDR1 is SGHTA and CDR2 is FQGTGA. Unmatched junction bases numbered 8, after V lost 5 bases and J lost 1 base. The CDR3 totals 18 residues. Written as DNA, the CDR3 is TGTGCCAGCAGCCCACCCGGGACAGGGGTGTCTGGGGCCAACGTCCTGACTTTC. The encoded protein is CASSPPGTGVSGANVLTF.

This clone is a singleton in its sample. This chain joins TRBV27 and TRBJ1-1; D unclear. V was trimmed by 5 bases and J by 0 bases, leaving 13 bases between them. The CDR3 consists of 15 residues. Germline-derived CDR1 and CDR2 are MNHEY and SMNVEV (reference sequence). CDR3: CASSPGIRLNTEAFF. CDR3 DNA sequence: TGTGCCAGCAGTCCCGGGATAAGGCTGAACACTGAAGCTTTCTTT.

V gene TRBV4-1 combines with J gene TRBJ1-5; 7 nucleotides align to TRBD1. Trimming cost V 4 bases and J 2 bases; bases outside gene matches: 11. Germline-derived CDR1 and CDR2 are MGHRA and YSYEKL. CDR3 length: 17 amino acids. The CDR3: CASSLRDSLDGNQPQHF. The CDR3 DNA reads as TGCGCCAGCAGCCTCCGGGACAGCTTAGATGGCAATCAGCCCCAGCATTTT.

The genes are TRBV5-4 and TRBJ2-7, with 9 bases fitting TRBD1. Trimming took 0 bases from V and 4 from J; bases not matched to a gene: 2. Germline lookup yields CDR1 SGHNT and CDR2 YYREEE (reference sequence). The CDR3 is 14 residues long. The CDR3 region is CASSLDRGRYEQYF. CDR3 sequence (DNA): TGTGCCAGCAGCTTGGACAGGGGGCGATACGAGCAGTACTTC.

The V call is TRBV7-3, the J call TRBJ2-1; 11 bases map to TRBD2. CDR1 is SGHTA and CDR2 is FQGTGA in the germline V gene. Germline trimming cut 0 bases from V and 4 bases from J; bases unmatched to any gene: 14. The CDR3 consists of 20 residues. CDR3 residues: CASSLTELAGGRGFYNEQFF. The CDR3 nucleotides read TGTGCCAGCAGCTTAACGGAGCTAGCGGGAGGACGTGGGTTTTACAATGAGCAGTTCTTC. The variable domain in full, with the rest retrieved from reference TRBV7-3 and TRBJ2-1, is GAGVSQTPSNKVTEKGKYVELRCDPISGHTALYWYRQSLGQGPEFLIYFQGTGAADDSGLPNDRFFAVRPEGSVSTLKIQRTERGDSAVYLCASSLTELAGGRGFYNEQFFGPGTRLTVL.

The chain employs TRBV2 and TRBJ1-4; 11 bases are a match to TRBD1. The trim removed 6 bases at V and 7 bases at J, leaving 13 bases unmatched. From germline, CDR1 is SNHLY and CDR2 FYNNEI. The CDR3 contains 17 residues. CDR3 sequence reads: CASSGTGGSVVGEKLFF. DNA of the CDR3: TGTGCCAGCAGCGGGACAGGGGGATCGGTTGTCGGTGAAAAACTGTTTTTT.

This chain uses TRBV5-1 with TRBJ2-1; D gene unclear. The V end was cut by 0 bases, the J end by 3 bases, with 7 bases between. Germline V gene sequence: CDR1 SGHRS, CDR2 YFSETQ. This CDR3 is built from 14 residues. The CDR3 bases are TGCGCCAGCAGCTTGGCAGTTTTCTACAATGAGCAGTTCTTC. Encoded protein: CASSLAVFYNEQFF.

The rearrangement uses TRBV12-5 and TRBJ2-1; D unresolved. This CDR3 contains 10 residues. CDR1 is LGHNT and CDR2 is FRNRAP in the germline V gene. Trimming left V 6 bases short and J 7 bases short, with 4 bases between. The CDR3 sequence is CASGGNEQFF. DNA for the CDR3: TGTGCTAGTGGCGGGAATGAGCAGTTCTTC. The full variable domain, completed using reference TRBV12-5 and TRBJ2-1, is DARVTQTPRHKVTEMGQEVTMRCQPILGHNTVFWYRQTMMQGLELLAYFRNRAPLDDSGMPKDRFSAEMPDATLATLKIQPSEPRDSAVYFCASGGNEQFFGPGTRLTVL.

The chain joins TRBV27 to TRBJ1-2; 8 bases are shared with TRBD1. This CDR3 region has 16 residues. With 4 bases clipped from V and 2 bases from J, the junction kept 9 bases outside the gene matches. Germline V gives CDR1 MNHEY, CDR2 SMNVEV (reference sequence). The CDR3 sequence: CASSSYPGGLNYGYTF. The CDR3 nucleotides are TGTGCCAGCAGTTCGTACCCAGGGGGCCTCAACTATGGCTACACCTTC.

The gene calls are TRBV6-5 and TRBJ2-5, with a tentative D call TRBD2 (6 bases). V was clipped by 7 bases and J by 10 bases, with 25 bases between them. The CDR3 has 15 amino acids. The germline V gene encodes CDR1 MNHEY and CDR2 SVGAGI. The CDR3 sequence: CASTAEPAFWEDQYF. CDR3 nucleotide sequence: TGTGCCAGCACTGCCGAGCCAGCTTTTTGGGAGGACCAGTACTTC.

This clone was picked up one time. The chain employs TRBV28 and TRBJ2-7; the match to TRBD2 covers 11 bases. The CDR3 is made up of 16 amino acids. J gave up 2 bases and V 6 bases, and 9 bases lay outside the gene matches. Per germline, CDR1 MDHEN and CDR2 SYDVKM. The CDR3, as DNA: TGTGCCAGCAGCCAGCCGACTAGCGGGACCACCTACGAGCAGTACTTC. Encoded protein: CASSQPTSGTTYEQYF.

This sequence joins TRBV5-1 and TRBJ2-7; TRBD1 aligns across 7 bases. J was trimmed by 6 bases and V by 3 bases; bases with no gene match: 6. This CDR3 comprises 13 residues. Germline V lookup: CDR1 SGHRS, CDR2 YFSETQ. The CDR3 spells CASSSTGTLEQYF. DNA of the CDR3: TGCGCCAGCAGCTCGACAGGGACACTCGAGCAGTACTTC.

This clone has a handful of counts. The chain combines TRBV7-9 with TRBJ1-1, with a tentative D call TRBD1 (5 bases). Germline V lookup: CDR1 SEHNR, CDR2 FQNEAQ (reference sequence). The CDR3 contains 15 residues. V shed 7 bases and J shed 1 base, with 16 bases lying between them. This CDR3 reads CASNIWDASNTEAFF. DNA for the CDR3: TGTGCCAGCAACATATGGGACGCCTCGAACACTGAAGCTTTCTTT.

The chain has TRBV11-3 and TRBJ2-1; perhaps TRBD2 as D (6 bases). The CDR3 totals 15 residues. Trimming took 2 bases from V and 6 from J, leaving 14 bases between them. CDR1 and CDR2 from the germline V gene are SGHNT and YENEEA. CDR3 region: CASSLPPAGVNEQFF. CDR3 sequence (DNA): TGTGCCAGCAGCTTACCACCAGCGGGCGTCAATGAGCAGTTCTTC.

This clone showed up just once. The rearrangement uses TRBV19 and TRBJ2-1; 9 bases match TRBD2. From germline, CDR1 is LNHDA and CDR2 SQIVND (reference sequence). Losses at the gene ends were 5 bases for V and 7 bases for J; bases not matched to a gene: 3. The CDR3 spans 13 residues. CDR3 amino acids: CASSETSGNEQFF. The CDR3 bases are TGTGCCAGTAGTGAGACTAGCGGAAATGAGCAGTTCTTC.

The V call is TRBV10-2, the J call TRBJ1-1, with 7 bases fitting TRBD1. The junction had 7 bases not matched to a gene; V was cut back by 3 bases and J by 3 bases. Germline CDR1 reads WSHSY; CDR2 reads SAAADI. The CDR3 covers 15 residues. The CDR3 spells CASSDRPDRDTEAFF. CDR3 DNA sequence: TGCGCCAGCAGTGATCGTCCTGACAGGGACACTGAAGCTTTCTTT.

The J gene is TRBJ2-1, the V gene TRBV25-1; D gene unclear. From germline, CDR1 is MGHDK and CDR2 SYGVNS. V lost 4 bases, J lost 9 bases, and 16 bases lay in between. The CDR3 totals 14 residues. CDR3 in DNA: TGTGCCAGCAGTGTGTTTCAGAATCAGGCTGAGCAGTTCTTC. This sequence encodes CASSVFQNQAEQFF. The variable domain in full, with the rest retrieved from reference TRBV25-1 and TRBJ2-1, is EADIYQTPRYLVIGTGKKITLECSQTMGHDKMYWYQQDPGMELHLIHYSYGVNSTEKGDLSSESTVSRIRTEHFPLTLESARPSHTSQYLCASSVFQNQAEQFFGPGTRLTVL.

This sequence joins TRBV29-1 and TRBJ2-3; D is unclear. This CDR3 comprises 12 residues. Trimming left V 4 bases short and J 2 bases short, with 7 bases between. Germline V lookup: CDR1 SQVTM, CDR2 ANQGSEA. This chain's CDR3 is CSVVLLTDTQYF. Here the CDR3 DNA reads TGCAGCGTTGTCTTGCTCACAGATACGCAGTATTTT.

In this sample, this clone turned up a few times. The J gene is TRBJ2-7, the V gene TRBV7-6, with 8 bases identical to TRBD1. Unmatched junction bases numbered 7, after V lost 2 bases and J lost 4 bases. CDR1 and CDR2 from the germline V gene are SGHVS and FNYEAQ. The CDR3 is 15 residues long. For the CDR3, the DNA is TGTGCCAGCAGCTTATGGCAGGGGGCTGTGTACGAGCAGTACTTC. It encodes CASSLWQGAVYEQYF.

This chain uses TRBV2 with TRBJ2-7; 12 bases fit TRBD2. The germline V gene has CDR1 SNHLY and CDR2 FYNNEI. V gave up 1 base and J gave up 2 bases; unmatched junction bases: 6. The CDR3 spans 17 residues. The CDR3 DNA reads TGTGCCAGCAGTGAAGGGCTAGCGGGAGGGAACCCCTACGAGCAGTACTTC. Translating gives CASSEGLAGGNPYEQYF.

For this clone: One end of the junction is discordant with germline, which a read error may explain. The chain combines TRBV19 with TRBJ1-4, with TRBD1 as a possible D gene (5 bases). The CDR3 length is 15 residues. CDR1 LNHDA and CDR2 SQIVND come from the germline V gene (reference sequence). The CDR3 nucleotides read TGTGCCAGTAGTATATACTGGACAACTACTGAAAAACTGTTTTTT. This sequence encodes CASSIYWTTTEKLFF.

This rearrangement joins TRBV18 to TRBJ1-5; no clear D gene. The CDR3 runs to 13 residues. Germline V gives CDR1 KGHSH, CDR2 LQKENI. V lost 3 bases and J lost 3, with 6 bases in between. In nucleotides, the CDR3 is TGTGCCAGCTCACCGGGAGTCAATCAGCCCCAGCATTTT. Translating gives CASSPGVNQPQHF.

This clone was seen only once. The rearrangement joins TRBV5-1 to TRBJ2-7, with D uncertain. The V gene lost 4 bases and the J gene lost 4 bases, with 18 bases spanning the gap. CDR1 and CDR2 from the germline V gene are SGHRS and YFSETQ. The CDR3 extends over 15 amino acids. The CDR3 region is CASSPWALKPYEQYF. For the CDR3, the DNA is TGCGCCAGCAGCCCCTGGGCCCTAAAGCCTTACGAGCAGTACTTC.

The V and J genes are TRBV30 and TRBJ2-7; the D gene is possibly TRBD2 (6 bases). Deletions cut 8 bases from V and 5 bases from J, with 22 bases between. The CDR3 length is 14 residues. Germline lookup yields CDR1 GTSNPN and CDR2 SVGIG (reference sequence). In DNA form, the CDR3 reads TGTGCCGGCAACCCCGGGACTGGGTCCGACGAGCAGTACTTC. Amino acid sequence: CAGNPGTGSDEQYF.

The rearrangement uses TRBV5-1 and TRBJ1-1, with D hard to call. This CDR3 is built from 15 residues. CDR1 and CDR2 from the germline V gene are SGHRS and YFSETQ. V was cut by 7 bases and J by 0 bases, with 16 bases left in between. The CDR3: CASGEGLRLNTEAFF. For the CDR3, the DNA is TGCGCCAGCGGAGAGGGTTTAAGACTGAACACTGAAGCTTTCTTT.